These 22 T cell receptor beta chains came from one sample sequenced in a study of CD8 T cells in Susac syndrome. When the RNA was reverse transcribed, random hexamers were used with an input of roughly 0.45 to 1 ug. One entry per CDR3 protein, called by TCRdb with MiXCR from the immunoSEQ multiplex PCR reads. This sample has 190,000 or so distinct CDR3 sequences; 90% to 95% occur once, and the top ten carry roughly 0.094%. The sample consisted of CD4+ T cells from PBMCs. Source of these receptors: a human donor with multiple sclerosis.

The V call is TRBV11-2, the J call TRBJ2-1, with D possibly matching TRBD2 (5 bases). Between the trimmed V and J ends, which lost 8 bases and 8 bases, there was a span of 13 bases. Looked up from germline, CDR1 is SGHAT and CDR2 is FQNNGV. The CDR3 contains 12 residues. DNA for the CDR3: TGTGCCAGCTCAGCATCGGGGTATGAGCAGTTCTTC. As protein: CASSASGYEQFF.

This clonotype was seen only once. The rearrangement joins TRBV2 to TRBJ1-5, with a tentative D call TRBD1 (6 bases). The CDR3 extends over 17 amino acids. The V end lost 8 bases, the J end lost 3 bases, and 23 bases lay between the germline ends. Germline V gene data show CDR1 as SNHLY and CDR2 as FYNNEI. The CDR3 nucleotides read TGTGCCAGCTCGTTGGGTACAGGGCGGGGGTTCAATCAGCCCCAGCATTTT. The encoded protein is CASSLGTGRGFNQPQHF.

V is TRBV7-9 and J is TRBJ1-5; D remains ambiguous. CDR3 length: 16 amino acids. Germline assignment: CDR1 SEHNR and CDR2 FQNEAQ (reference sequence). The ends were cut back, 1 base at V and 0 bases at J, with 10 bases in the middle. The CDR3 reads CASSLVNRDSNQPQHF. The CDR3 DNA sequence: TGTGCCAGCAGCTTAGTGAATCGAGATAGCAATCAGCCCCAGCATTTT. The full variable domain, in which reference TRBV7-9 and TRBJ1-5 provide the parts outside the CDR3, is DTGVSQNPRHKITKRGQNVTFRCDPISEHNRLYWYRQTLGQGPEFLTYFQNEAQLEKSRLLSDRFSAERPKGSFSTLEIQRTEQGDSAMYLCASSLVNRDSNQPQHFGDGTRLSIL.

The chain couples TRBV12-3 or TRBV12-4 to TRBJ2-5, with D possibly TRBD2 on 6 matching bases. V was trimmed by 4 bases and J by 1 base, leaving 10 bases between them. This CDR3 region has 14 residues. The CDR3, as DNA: TGTGCCAGCAGTTGGGGACTGATCCAAGAGACCCAGTACTTC. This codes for CASSWGLIQETQYF.

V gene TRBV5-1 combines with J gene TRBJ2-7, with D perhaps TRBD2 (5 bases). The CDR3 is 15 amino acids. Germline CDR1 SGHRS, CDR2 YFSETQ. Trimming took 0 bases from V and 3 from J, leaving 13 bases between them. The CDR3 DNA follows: TGCGCCAGCAGCTTGGAGCTAGCCCAACACTACGAGCAGTACTTC. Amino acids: CASSLELAQHYEQYF.

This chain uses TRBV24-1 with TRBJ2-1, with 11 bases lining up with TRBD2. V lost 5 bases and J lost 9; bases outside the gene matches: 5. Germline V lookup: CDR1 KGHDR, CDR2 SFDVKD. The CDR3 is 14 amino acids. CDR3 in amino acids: CATSATGLAAEQFF. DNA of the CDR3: TGTGCCACCAGTGCCACGGGACTAGCGGCTGAGCAGTTCTTC.

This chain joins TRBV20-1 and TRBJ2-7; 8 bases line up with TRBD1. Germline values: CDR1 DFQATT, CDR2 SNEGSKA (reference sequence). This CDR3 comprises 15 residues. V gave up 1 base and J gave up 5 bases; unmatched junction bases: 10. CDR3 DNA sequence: TGCAGTGCTAGAGGTCCGGGGACAGGTAGTCACGAGCAGTACTTC. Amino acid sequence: CSARGPGTGSHEQYF.

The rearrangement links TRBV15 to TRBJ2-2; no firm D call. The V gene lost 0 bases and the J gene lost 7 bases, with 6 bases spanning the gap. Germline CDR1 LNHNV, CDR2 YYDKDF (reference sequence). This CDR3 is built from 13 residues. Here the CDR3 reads CATSRDRLGELFF. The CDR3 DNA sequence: TGTGCCACCAGCAGAGATCGACTCGGGGAGCTGTTTTTT. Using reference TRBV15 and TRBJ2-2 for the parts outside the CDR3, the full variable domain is DAMVIQNPRYQVTQFGKPVTLSCSQTLNHNVMYWYQQKSSQAPKLLFHYYDKDFNNEADTPDNFQSRRPNTSFCFLDIRSPGLGDTAMYLCATSRDRLGELFFGEGSRLTVL.

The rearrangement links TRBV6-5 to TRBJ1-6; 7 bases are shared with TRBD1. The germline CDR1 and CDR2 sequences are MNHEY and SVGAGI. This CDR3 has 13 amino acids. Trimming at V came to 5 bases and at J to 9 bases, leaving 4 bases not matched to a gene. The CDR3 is CASSIRQGSPLHF. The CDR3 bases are TGTGCCAGCAGTATAAGACAGGGTTCACCCCTCCACTTT.

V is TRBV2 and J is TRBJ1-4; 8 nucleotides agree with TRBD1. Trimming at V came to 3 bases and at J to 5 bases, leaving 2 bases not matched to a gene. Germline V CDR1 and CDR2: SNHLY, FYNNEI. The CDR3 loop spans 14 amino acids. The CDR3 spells CASSEWTGNEKLFF. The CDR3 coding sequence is TGTGCCAGCAGTGAGTGGACAGGGAATGAAAAACTGTTTTTT.

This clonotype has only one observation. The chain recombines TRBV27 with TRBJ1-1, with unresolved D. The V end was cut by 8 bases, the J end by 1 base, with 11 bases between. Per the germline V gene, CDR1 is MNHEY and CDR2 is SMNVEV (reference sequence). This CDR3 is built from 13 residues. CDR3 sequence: CASSRRENTEAFF. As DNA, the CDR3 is TGTGCCAGCTCTAGGAGAGAGAACACTGAAGCTTTCTTT.

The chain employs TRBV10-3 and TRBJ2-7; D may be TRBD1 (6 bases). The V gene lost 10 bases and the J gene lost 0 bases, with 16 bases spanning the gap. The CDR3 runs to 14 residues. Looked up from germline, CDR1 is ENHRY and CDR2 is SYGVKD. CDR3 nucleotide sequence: TGTGCCACTCCACAGGGCCTCGGCTCCTACGAGCAGTACTTC. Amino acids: CATPQGLGSYEQYF.

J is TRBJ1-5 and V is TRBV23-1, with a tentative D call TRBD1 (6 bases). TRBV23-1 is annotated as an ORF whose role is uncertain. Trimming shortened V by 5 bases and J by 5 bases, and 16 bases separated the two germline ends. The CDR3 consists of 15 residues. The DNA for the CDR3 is TGCGCCAGCAGTGCCGCAGGGGAATTTGATCAGCCCCAGCATTTT. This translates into CASSAAGEFDQPQHF.

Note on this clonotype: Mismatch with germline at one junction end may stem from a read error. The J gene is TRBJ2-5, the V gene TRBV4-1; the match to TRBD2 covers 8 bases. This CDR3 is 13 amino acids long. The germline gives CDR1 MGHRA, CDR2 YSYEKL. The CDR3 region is CASSQVQRGTKYF. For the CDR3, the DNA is TGCGCCAGCAGCCAAGTCCAGCGGGGGACCAAGTACTTC.

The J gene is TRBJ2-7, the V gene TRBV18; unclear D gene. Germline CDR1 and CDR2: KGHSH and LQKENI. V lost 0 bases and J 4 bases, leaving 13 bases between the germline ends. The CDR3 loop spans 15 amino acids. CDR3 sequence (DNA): TGTGCCAGCTCACCACCGGTATCAGATTCGTACGAGCAGTACTTC. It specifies CASSPPVSDSYEQYF.

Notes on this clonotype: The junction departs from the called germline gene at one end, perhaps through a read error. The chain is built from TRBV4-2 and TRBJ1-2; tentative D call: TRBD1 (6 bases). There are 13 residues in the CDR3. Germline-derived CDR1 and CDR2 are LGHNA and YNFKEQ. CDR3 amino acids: CASTQDRSYGYTF. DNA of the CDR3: TGTGCCAGCACCCAAGACAGGAGCTATGGCTACACCTTC.

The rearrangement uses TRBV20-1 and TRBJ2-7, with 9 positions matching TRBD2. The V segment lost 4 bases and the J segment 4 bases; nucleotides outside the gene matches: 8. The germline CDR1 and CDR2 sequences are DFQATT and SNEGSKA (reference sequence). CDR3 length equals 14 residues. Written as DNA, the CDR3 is TGCAGTGCTACGTTAGCGGGAGCAAAGTACGAGCAGTACTTC. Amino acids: CSATLAGAKYEQYF.

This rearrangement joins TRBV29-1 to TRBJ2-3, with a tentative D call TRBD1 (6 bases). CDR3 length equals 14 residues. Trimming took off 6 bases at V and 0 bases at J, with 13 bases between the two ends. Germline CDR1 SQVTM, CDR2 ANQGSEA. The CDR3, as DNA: TGCAGCGTAAGATACAGGGTTAGCACAGATACGCAGTATTTT. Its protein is CSVRYRVSTDTQYF.

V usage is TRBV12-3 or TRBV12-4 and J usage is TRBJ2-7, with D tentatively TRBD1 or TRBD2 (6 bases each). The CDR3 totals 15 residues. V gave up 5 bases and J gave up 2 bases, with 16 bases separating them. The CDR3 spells CASSPAGEVTYEQYF. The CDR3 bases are TGTGCCAGCAGTCCCGCAGGGGAGGTTACCTACGAGCAGTACTTC.

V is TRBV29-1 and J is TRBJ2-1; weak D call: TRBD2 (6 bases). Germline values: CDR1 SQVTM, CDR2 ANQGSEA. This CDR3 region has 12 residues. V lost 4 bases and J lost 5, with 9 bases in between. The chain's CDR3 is CSVVRGDNEQFF. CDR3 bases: TGCAGCGTTGTGCGGGGAGACAATGAGCAGTTCTTC.

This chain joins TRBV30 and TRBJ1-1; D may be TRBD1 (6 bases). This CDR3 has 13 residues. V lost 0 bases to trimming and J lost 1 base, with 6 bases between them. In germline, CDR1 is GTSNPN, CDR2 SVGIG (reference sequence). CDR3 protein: CAWSVQGNTEAFF. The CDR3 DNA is TGTGCCTGGAGTGTACAGGGGAACACTGAAGCTTTCTTT.

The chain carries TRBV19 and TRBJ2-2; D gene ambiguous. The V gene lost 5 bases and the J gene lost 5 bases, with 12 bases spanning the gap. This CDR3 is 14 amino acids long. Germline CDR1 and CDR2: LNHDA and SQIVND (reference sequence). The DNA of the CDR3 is TGTGCCAGTAGTTCCATAACTTCGACCGGGGAGCTGTTTTTT. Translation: CASSSITSTGELFF. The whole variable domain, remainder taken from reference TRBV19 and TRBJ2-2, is DGGITQSPKYLFRKEGQNVTLSCEQNLNHDAMYWYRQDPGQGLRLIYYSQIVNDFQKGDIAEGYSVSREKKESFPLTVTSAQKNPTAFYLCASSSITSTGELFFGEGSRLTVL.